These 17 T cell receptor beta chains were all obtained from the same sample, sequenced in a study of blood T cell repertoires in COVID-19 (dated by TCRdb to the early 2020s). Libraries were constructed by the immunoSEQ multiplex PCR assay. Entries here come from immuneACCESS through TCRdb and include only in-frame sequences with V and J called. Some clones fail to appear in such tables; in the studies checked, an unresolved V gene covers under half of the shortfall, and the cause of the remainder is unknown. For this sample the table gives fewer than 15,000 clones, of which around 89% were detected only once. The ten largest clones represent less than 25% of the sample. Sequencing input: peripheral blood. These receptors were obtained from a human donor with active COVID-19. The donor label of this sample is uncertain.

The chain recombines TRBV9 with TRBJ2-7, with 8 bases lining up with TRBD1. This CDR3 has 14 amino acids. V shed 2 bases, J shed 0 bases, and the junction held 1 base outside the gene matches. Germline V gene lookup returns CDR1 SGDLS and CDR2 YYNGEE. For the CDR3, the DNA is TGTGCCAGCAGCGTTACAGGGGGCTCCTACGAGCAGTACTTC. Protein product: CASSVTGGSYEQYF.

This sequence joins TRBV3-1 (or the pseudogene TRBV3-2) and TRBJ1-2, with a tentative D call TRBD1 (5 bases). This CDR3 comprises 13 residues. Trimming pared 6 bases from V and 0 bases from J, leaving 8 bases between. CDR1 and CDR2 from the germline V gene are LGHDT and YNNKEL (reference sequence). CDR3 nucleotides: TGTGCCAGCAGGCGGGGGACTAACTATGGCTACACCTTC. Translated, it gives CASRRGTNYGYTF.

CDR3 in amino acids: CASSLRGGVDTQYF. The CDR3 DNA sequence: TGTGCCAGCAGCTTACGGGGGGGGGTAGATACGCAGTATTTT. This sequence joins TRBV7-2 and TRBJ2-3, with 8 bases matching TRBD2. Germline values: CDR1 SGHTA, CDR2 FQGNSA. This CDR3 spans 14 amino acids. V was pared by 2 bases and J by 5 bases, with 3 bases of the junction left unmatched.

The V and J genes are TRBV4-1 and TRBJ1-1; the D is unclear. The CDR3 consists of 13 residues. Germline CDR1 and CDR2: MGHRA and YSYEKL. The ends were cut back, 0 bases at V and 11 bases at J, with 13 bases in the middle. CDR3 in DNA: TGCGCCAGCAGCCAAGAGGGAGGCAGCCGGGCTTTCTTT. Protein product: CASSQEGGSRAFF.

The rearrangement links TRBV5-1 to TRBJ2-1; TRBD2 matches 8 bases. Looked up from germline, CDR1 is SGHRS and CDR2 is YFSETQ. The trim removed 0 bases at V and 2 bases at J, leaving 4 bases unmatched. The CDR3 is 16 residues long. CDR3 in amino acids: CASSLATGGAYNEQFF. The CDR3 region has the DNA TGCGCCAGCAGCTTGGCCACGGGGGGGGCCTACAATGAGCAGTTCTTC.

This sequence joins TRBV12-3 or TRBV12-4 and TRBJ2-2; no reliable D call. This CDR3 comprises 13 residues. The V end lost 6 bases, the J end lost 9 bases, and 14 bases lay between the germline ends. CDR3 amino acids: CASSFPSPWELFF. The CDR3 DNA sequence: TGTGCCAGCAGCTTCCCGTCCCCTTGGGAGCTGTTTTTT.

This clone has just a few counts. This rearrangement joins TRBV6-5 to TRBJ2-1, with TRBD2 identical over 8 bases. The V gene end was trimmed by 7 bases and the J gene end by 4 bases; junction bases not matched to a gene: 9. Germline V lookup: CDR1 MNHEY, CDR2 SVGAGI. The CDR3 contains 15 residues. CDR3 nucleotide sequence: TGTGCCAGCACTTCGACCGGGACTAGTTACAATGAGCAGTTCTTC. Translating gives CASTSTGTSYNEQFF.

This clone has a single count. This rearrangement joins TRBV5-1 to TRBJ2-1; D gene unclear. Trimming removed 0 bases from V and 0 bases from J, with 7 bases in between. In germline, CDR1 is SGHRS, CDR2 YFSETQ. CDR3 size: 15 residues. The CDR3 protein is CASSLGHSSYNEQFF. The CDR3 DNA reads TGCGCCAGCAGCTTGGGACACAGCTCCTACAATGAGCAGTTCTTC.

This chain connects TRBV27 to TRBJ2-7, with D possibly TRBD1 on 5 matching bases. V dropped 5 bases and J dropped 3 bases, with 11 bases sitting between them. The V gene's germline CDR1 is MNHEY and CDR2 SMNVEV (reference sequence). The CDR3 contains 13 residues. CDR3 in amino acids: CASSQGIGYEQYF. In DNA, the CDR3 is TGTGCCAGCAGTCAGGGAATCGGCTACGAGCAGTACTTC.

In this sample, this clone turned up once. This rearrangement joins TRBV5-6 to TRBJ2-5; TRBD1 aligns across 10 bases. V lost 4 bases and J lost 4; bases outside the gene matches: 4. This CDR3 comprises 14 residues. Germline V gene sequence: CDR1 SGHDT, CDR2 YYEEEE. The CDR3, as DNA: TGTGCCAGCAGCCAGGACAGGGGGAGAGAGACCCAGTACTTC. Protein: CASSQDRGRETQYF.

The CDR3 protein is CATSRDSSTGTTNEKLFF. In DNA form, the CDR3 reads TGTGCCACCAGCAGAGATTCCTCCACCGGGACAACTAATGAAAAACTGTTTTTT. V is TRBV15 and J is TRBJ1-4; no clear D gene. This CDR3 comprises 18 residues. V lost 0 bases and J lost 0, with 14 bases in between. Germline CDR1 LNHNV, CDR2 YYDKDF (reference sequence).

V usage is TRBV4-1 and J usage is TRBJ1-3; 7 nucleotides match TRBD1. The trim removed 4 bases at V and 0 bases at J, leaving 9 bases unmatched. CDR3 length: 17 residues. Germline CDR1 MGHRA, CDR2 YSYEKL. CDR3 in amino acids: CASSPNPQGGSGNTIYF. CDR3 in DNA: TGCGCCAGCAGCCCCAACCCGCAGGGGGGCTCTGGAAACACCATATATTTT.

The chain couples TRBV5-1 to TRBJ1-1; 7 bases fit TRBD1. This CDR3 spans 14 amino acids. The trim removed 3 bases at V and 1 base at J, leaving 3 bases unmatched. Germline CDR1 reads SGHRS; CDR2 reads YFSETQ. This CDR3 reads CASSSGQQNTEAFF. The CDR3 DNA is TGCGCCAGCAGCTCGGGACAGCAGAACACTGAAGCTTTCTTT.

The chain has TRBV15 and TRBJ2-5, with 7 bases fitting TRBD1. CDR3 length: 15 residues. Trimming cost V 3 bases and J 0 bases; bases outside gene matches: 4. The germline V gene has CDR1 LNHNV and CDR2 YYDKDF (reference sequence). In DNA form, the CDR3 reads TGTGCCACCAGCAGTTACGACAGGGACCAAGAGACCCAGTACTTC. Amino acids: CATSSYDRDQETQYF. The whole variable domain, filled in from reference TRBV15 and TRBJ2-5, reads DAMVIQNPRYQVTQFGKPVTLSCSQTLNHNVMYWYQQKSSQAPKLLFHYYDKDFNNEADTPDNFQSRRPNTSFCFLDIRSPGLGDTAMYLCATSSYDRDQETQYFGPGTRLLVL.

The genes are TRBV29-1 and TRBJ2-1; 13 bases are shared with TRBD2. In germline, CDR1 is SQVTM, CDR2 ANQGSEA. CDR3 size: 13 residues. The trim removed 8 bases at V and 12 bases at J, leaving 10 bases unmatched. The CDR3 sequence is CSTRLAGGFGQFF. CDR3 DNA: TGCAGCACCAGACTAGCGGGGGGATTTGGGCAGTTCTTC.

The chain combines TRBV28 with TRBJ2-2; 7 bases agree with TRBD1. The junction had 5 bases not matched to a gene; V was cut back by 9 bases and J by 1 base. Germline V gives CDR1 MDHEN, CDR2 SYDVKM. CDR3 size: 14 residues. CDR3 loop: CASKAGGNTGELFF. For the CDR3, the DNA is TGTGCCAGTAAGGCAGGGGGGAACACCGGGGAGCTGTTTTTT.

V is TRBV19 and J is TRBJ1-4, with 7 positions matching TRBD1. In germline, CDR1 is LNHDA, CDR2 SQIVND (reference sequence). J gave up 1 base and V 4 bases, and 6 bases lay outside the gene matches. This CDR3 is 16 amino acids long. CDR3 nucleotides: TGTGCCAGTAGTACTACAGGGGCGAAAACTAATGAAAAACTGTTTTTT. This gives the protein CASSTTGAKTNEKLFF.